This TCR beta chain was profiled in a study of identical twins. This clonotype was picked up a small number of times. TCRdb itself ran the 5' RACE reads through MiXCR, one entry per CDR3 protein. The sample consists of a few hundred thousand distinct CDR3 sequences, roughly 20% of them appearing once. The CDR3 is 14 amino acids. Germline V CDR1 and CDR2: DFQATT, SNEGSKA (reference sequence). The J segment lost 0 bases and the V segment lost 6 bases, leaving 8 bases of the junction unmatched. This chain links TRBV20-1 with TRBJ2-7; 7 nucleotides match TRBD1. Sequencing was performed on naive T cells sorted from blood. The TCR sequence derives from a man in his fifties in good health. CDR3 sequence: CSAKGQTTSYEQYF. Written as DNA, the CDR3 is TGCAGTGCCAAGGGACAGACCACCTCCTACGAGCAGTACTTC.